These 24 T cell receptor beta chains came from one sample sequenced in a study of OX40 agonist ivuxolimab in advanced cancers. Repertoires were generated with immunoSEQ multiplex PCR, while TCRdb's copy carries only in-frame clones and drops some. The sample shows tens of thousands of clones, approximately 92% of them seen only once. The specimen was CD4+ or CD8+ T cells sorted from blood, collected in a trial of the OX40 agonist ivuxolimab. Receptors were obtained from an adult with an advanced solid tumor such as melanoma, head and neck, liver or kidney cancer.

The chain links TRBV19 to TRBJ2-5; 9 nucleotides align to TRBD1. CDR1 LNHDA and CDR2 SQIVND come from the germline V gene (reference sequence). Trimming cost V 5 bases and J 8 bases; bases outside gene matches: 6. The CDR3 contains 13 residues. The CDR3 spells CASSRPGQGTQYF. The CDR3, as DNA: TGTGCCAGTAGTCGTCCGGGACAGGGAACCCAGTACTTC.

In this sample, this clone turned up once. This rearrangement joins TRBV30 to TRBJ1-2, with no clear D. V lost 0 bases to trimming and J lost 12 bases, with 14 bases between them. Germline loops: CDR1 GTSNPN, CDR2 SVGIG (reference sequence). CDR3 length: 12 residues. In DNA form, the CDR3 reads TGTGCCTGGAGTGTACAGCAGCTGAAACACACCTTC. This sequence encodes CAWSVQQLKHTF.

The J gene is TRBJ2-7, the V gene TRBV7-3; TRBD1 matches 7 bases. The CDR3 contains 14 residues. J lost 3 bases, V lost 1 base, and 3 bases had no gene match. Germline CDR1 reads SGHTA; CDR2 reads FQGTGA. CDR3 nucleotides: TGTGCCAGCAGCTTAAATCCAGGGGGCTACGAGCAGTACTTC. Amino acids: CASSLNPGGYEQYF.

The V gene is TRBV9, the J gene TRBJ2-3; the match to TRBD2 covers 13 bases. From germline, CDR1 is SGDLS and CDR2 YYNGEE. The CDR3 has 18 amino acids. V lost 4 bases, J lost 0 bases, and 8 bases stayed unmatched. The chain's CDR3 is CASSRGLAGASSTDTQYF. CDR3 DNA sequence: TGTGCCAGCAGCAGAGGACTAGCGGGAGCCTCTAGCACAGATACGCAGTATTTT.

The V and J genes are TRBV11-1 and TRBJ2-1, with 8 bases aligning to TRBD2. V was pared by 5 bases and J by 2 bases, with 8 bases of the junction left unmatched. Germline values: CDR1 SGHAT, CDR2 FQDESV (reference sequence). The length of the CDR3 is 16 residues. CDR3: CASSPGTSFAYNEQFF. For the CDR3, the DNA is TGTGCCAGCAGCCCCGGGACTAGTTTCGCCTACAATGAGCAGTTCTTC.

The chain's CDR3 is CASSLSGFGVETQYF. In DNA, the CDR3 is TGTGCCAGCAGTTTATCAGGGTTTGGAGTAGAGACCCAGTACTTC. This chain uses TRBV27 with TRBJ2-5; no definite D call. Germline V lookup: CDR1 MNHEY, CDR2 SMNVEV (reference sequence). V lost 0 bases and J lost 4, with 12 bases in between. This CDR3 has 15 amino acids.

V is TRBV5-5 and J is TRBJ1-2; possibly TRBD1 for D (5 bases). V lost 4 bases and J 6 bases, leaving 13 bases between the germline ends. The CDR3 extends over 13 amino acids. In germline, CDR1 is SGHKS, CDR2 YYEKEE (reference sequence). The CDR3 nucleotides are TGTGCCAGCAGCCTTGACAGTGTTGATGGCTACACCTTC. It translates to CASSLDSVDGYTF.

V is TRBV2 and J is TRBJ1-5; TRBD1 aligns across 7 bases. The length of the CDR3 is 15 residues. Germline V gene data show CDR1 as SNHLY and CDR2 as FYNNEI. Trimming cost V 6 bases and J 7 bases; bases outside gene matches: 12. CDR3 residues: CASRSLLTGNQPQHF. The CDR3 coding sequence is TGTGCCAGCAGAAGCTTATTGACAGGGAACCAGCCCCAGCATTTT.

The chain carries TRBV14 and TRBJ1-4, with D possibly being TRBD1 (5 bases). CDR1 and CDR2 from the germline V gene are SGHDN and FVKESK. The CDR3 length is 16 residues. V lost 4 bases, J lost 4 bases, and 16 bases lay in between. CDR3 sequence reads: CASSRGPQALNEKLFF. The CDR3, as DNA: TGTGCCAGCAGCCGGGGACCGCAGGCCCTTAATGAAAAACTGTTTTTT.

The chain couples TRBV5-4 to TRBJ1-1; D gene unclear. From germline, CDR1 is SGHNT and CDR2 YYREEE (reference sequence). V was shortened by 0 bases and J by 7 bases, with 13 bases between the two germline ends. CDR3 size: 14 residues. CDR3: CASSLVGIHLEAFF. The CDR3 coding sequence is TGTGCCAGCAGCTTGGTGGGCATTCACCTTGAAGCTTTCTTT. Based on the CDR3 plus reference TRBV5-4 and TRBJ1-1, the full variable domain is ETGVTQSPTHLIKTRGQQVTLRCSSQSGHNTVSWYQQALGQGPQFIFQYYREEENGRGNFPPRFSGLQFPNYSSELNVNALELDDSALYLCASSLVGIHLEAFFGQGTRLTVV.

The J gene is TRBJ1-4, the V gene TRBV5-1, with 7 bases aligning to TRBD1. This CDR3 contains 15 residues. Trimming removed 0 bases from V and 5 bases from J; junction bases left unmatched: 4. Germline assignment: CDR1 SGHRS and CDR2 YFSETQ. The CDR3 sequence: CASSLVTGRNEKLFF. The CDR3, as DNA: TGCGCCAGCAGCTTGGTGACAGGGAGAAATGAAAAACTGTTTTTT. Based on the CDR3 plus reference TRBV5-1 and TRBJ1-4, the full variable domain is KAGVTQTPRYLIKTRGQQVTLSCSPISGHRSVSWYQQTPGQGLQFLFEYFSETQRNKGNFPGRFSGRQFSNSRSEMNVSTLELGDSALYLCASSLVTGRNEKLFFGSGTQLSVL.

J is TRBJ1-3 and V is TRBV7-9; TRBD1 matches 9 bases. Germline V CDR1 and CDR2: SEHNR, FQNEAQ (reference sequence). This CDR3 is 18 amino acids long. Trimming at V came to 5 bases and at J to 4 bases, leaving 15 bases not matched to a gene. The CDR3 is CASSQRTGTGSSGNTIYF. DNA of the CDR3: TGTGCCAGCAGCCAACGGACCGGGACAGGGTCCTCGGGAAACACCATATATTTT.

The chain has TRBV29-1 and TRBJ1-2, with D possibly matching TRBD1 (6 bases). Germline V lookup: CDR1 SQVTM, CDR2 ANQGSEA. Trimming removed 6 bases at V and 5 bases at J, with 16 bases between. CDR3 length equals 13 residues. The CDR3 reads CSVADRLTYGYTF. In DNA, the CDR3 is TGCAGCGTCGCGGACAGACTAACTTATGGCTACACCTTC.

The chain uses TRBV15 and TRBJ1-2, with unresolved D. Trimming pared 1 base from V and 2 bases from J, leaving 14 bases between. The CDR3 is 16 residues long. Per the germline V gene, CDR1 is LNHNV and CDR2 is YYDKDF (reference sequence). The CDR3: CATSRVPVGKNYGYTF. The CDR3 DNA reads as TGTGCCACCAGCAGAGTCCCGGTGGGCAAGAACTATGGCTACACCTTC.

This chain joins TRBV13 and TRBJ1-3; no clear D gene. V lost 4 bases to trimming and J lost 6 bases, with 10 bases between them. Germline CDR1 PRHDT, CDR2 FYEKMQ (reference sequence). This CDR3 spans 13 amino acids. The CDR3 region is CASSSPPKNTIYF. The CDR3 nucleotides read TGTGCCAGCAGCTCTCCCCCCAAAAACACCATATATTTT.

This CDR3 is CASSSGTGGYEQYF. The CDR3 nucleotides read TGTGCCAGCAGCTCAGGGACAGGGGGCTACGAGCAGTACTTC. The rearrangement uses TRBV11-3 and TRBJ2-7; 11 positions match TRBD1. CDR1 is SGHNT, CDR2 YENEEA, per germline. This CDR3 region has 14 residues. With 4 bases clipped from V and 3 bases from J, the junction kept 2 bases outside the gene matches.

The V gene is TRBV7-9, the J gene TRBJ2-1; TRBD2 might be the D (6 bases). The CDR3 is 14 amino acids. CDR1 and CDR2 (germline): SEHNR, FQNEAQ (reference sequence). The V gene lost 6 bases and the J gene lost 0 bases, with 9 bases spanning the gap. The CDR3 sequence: CASSRESSYNEQFF. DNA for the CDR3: TGTGCCAGCAGTCGGGAGAGCTCCTACAATGAGCAGTTCTTC. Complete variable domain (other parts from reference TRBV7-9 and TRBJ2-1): DTGVSQNPRHKITKRGQNVTFRCDPISEHNRLYWYRQTLGQGPEFLTYFQNEAQLEKSRLLSDRFSAERPKGSFSTLEIQRTEQGDSAMYLCASSRESSYNEQFFGPGTRLTVL.

The CDR3 DNA is TGTGCCAGCAGCCCGCCCGGGCGAGGGGGCTACACCTTC. It specifies CASSPPGRGGYTF. V is TRBV14 and J is TRBJ1-2; D not certain. From germline, CDR1 is SGHDN and CDR2 FVKESK. The CDR3 is 13 residues long. The V gene lost 4 bases and the J gene lost 8 bases, with 14 bases spanning the gap. The entire variable domain, with the rest obtained from reference TRBV14 and TRBJ1-2, is as follows: EAGVTQFPSHSVIEKGQTVTLRCDPISGHDNLYWYRRVMGKEIKFLLHFVKESKQDESGMPNNRFLAERTGGTYSTLKVQPAELEDSGVYFCASSPPGRGGYTFGSGTRLTVV.

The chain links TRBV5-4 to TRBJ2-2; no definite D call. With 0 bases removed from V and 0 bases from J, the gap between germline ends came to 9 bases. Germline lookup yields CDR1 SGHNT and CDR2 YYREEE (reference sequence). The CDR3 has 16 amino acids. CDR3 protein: CASSLAGRSNTGELFF. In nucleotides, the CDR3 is TGTGCCAGCAGCTTGGCTGGACGATCGAACACCGGGGAGCTGTTTTTT.

The DNA of the CDR3 is TGTGCCAGCTCGTCACAGGGGAACACTGAAGCTTTCTTT. This sequence encodes CASSSQGNTEAFF. This chain connects TRBV18 to TRBJ1-1, with a weak D call TRBD1 (6 bases). This CDR3 is built from 13 residues. Germline V gene lookup returns CDR1 KGHSH and CDR2 LQKENI. V dropped 6 bases and J dropped 1 base, with 9 bases sitting between them.

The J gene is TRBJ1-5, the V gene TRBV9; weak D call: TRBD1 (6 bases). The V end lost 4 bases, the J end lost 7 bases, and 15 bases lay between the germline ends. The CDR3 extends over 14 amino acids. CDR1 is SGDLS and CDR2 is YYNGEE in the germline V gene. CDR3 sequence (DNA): TGTGCCAGCAGCCGCGGGGGGCCCGGACAGCCCCAGCATTTT. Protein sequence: CASSRGGPGQPQHF.

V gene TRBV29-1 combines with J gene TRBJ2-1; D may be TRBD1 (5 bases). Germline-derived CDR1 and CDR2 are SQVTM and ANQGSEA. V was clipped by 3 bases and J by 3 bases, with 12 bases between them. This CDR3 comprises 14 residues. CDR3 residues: CSVDRQSLYNEQFF. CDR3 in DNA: TGCAGCGTTGACCGACAGAGCCTCTACAATGAGCAGTTCTTC.

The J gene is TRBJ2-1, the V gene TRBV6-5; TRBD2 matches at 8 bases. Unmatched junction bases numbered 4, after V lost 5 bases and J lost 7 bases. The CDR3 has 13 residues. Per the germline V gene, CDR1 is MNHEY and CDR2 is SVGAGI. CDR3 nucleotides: TGTGCCAGCAGTCGGGGGGGGCGGAATGAGCAGTTCTTC. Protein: CASSRGGRNEQFF.

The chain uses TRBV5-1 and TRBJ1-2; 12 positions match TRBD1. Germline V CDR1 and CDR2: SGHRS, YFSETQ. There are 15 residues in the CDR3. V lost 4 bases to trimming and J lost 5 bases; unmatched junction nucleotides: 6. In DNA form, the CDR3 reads TGCGCCAGCAGCCAGGGACAGGGGGCGCAGTATGGCTACACCTTC. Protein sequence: CASSQGQGAQYGYTF.